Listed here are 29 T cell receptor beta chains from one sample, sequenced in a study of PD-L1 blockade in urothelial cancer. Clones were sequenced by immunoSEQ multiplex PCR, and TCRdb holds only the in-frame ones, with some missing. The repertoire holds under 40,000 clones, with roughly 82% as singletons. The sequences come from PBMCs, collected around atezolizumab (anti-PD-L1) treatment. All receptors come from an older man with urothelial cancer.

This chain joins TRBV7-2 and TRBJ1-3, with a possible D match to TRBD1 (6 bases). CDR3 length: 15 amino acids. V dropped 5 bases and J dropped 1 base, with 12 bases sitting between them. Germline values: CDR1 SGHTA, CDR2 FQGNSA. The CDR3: CASSGTGSSGNTIYF. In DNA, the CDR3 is TGTGCCAGCAGCGGTACAGGGAGTTCTGGAAACACCATATATTTT.

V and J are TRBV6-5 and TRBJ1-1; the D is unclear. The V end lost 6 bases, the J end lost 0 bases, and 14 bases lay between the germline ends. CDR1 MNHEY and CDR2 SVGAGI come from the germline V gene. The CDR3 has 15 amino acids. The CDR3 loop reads CASRPNAVLNTEAFF. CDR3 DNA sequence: TGTGCCAGCAGGCCCAACGCGGTCTTGAACACTGAAGCTTTCTTT.

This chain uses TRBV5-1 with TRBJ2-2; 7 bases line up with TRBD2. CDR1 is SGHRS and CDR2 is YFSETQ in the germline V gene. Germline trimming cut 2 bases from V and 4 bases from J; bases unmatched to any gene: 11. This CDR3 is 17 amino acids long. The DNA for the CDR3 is TGCGCCAGCAGCTTTACACGACGGCGCGGGGGCACCGGGGAGCTGTTTTTT. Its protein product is CASSFTRRRGGTGELFF.

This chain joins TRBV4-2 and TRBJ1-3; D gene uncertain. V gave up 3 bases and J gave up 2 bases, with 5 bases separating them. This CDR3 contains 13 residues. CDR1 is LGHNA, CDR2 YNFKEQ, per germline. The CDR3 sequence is CASSQRAGNTIYF. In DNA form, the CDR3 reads TGTGCCAGCAGCCAGAGGGCTGGAAACACCATATATTTT.

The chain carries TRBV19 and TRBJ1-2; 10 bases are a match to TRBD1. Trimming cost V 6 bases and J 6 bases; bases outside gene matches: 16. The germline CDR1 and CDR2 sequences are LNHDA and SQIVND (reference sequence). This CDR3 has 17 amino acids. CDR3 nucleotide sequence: TGTGCCAGTAGGCTTTCCGGGACAGGGGACACCTTCGATGGCTACACCTTC. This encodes CASRLSGTGDTFDGYTF.

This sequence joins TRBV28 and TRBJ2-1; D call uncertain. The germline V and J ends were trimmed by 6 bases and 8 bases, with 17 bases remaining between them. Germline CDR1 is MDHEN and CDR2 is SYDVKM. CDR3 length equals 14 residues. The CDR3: CASSQPFGQDEQFF. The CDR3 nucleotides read TGTGCCAGCAGCCAGCCCTTTGGTCAGGATGAGCAGTTCTTC.

The CDR3 spells CASSLDGSGGETQYF. CDR3 DNA: TGTGCCAGCAGCCTTGACGGAAGTGGAGGGGAGACCCAGTACTTC. J is TRBJ2-5 and V is TRBV11-3; maybe TRBD2 (6 bases). V lost 5 bases, J lost 5 bases, and 18 bases lay in between. This CDR3 contains 15 residues. Germline CDR1 reads SGHNT; CDR2 reads YENEEA.

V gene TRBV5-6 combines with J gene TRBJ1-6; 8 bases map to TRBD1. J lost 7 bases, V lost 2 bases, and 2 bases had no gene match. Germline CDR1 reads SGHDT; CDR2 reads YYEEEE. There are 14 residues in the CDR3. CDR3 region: CASSLYRGNSPLHF. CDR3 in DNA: TGTGCCAGCAGCTTATACAGGGGGAATTCACCCCTCCACTTT.

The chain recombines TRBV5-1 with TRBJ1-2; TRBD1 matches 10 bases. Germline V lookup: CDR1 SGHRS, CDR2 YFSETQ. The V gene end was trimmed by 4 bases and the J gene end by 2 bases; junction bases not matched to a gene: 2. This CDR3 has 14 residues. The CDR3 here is CASSPTGGNYGYTF. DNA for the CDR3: TGCGCCAGCAGCCCGACAGGGGGCAACTATGGCTACACCTTC. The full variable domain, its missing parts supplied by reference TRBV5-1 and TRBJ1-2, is KAGVTQTPRYLIKTRGQQVTLSCSPISGHRSVSWYQQTPGQGLQFLFEYFSETQRNKGNFPGRFSGRQFSNSRSEMNVSTLELGDSALYLCASSPTGGNYGYTFGSGTRLTVV.

The CDR3 loop is CASSLSTGPNEKLFF. DNA of the CDR3: TGTGCCAGCAGCTTGTCGACAGGGCCTAATGAAAAACTGTTTTTT. V gene TRBV5-4 combines with J gene TRBJ1-4, with 7 bases identical to TRBD1. Germline values: CDR1 SGHNT, CDR2 YYREEE (reference sequence). V shed 1 base and J 3 bases; nucleotides not matched to a gene: 3. The CDR3 has 15 amino acids.

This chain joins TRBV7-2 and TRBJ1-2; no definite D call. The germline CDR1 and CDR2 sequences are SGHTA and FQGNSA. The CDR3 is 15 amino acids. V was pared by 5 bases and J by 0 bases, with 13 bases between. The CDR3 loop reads CASSNPVAANYGYTF. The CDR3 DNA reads TGTGCCAGCAGCAACCCGGTCGCGGCTAACTATGGCTACACCTTC.

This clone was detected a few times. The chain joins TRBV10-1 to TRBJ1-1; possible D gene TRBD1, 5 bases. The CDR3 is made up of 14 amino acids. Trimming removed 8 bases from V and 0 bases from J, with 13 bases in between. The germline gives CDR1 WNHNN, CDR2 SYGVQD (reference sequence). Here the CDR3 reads CASQQDPMNTEAFF. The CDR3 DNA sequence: TGCGCCAGCCAACAGGACCCAATGAACACTGAAGCTTTCTTT.

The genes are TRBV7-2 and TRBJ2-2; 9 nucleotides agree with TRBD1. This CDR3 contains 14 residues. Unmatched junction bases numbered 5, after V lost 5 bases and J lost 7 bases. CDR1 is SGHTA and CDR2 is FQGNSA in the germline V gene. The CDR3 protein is CASSRTGGGGELFF. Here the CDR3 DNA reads TGTGCCAGCAGCCGAACAGGGGGCGGCGGGGAGCTGTTTTTT.

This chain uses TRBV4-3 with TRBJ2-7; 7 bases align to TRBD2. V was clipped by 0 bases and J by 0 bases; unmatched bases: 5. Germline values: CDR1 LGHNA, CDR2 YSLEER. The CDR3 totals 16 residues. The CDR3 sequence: CASSQELASSSYEQYF. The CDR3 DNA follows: TGCGCCAGCAGCCAAGAACTAGCGTCAAGCTCCTACGAGCAGTACTTC.

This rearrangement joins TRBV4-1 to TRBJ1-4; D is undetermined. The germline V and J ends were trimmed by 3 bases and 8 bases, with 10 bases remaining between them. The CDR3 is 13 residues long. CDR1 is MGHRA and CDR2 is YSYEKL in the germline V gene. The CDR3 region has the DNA TGCGCCAGCAGCCAGTGGAGGAGGGAAAAACTGTTTTTT. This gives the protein CASSQWRREKLFF.

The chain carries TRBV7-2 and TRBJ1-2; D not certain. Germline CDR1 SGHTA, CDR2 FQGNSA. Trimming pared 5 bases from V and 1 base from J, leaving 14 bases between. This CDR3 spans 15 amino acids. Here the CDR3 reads CASSGNAALNYGYTF. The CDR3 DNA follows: TGTGCCAGCAGCGGAAACGCGGCACTTAACTATGGCTACACCTTC.

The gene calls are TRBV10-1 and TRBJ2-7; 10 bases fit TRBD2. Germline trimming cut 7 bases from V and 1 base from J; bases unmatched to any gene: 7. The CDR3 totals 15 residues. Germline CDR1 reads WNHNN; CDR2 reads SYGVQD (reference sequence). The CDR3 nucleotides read TGCGCCAGCACCATAGCGGGGGGTCCATCCTACGAGCAGTACTTC. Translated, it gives CASTIAGGPSYEQYF.

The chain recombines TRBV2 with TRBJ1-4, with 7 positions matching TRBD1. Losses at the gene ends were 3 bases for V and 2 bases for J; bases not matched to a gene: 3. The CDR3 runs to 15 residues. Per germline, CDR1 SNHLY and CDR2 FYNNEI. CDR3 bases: TGTGCCAGCAGTGATAGGGGGCGGACTAATGAAAAACTGTTTTTT. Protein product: CASSDRGRTNEKLFF.

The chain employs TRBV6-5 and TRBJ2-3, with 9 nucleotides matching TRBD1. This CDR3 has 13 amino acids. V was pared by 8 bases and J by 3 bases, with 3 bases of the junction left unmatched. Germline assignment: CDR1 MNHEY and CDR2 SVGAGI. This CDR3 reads CASWTGVTDTQYF. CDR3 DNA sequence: TGTGCCAGCTGGACAGGGGTGACAGATACGCAGTATTTT.

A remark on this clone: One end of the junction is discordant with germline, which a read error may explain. Written as DNA, the CDR3 is TGTGCCAGCAGCCTCGATGAGGTGCTCCACTTC. It translates to CASSLDEVLHF. The chain couples TRBV6-1 to TRBJ2-7; D unclear. CDR1 MNHNS and CDR2 SASEGT come from the germline V gene. The CDR3 sequence is 11 residues long.

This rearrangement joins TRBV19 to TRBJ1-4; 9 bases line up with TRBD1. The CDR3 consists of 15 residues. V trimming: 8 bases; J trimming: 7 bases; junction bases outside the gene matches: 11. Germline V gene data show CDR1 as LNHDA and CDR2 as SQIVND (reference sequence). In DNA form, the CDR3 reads TGTGCCAGTGGGACAGGGACAGGCAGGGGTGAAAAACTGTTTTTT. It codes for CASGTGTGRGEKLFF.

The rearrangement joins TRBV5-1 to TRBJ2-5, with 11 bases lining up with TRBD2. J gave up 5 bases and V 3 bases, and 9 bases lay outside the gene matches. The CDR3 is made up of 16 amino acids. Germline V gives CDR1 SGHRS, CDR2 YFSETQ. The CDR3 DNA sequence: TGCGCCAGCAGCTCCCTCGGACTAGCGGGTGGGGAGACCCAGTACTTC. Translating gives CASSSLGLAGGETQYF.

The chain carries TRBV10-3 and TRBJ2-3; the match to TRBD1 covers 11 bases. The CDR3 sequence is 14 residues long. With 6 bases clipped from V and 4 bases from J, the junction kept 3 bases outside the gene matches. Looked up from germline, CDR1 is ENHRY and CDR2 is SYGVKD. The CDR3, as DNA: TGTGCCATCAGACCGGGACAGGGGGCAGATACGCAGTATTTT. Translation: CAIRPGQGADTQYF.

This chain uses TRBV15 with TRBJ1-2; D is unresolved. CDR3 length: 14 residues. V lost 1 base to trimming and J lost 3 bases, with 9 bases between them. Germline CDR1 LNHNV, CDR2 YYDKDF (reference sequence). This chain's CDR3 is CATSRGAGYYGYTF. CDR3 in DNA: TGTGCCACCAGCAGAGGAGCGGGGTACTATGGCTACACCTTC. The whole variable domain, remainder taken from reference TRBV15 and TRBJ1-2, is DAMVIQNPRYQVTQFGKPVTLSCSQTLNHNVMYWYQQKSSQAPKLLFHYYDKDFNNEADTPDNFQSRRPNTSFCFLDIRSPGLGDTAMYLCATSRGAGYYGYTFGSGTRLTVV.

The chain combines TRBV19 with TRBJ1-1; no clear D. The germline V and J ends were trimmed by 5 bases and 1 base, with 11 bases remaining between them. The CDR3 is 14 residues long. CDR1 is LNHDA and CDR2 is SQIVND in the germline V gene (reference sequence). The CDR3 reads CASSLKISNTEAFF. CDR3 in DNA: TGTGCCAGTAGTCTAAAAATCTCGAACACTGAAGCTTTCTTT.

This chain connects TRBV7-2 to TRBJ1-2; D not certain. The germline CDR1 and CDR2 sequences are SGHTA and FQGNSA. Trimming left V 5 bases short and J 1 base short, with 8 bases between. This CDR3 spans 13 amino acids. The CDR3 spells CASSPVGNYGYTF. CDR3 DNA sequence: TGTGCCAGCAGCCCTGTCGGTAACTATGGCTACACCTTC.

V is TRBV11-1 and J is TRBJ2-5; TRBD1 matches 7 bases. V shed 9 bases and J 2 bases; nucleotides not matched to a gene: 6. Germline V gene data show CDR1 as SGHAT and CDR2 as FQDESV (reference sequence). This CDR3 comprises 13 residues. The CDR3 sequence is CASSTGSQETQYF. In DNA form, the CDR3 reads TGTGCCAGTTCGACAGGGAGTCAAGAGACCCAGTACTTC. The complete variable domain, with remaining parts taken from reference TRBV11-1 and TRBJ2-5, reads EAEVAQSPRYKITEKSQAVAFWCDPISGHATLYWYRQILGQGPELLVQFQDESVVDDSQLPKDRFSAERLKGVDSTLKIQPAELGDSAMYLCASSTGSQETQYFGPGTRLLVL.

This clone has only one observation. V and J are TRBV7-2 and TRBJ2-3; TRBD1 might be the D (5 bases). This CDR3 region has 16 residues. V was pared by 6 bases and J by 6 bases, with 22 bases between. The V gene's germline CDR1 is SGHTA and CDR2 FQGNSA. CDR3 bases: TGTGCCAGCAGACCACGGTCTGGGCAGGGCCTGGATACGCAGTATTTT. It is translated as CASRPRSGQGLDTQYF.

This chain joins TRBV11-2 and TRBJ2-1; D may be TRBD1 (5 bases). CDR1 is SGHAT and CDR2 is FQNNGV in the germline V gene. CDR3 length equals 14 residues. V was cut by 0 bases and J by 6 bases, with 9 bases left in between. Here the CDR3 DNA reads TGTGCCAGCAGCTTAGACTTAAGGGGCAATGAGCAGTTCTTC. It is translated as CASSLDLRGNEQFF.